This TCR beta chain is drawn from a study of CD4 and CD8 cells across lung adenocarcinoma regions. Looked up from germline, CDR1 is SGDLS and CDR2 is YYNGEE. V lost 4 bases and J 5 bases, leaving 31 bases between the germline ends. This CDR3 has 20 residues. Donors had localized lung adenocarcinoma, a non-small cell lung cancer. This clonotype was picked up a small number of times. A single record per CDR3 protein comes from TCRdb applying MiXCR to the PCR reads. The sample lists around 20,000 distinct CDR3 sequences, roughly 51% occurring once. The sequence was collected from a female donor with lung adenocarcinoma. The CD4 and CD8 labels of this study may be unreliable. What was sequenced was CD8+ T cells from the center of a lung tumor. The chain combines TRBV9 with TRBJ2-1; maybe TRBD2 (6 bases). The CDR3 DNA is TGTGCCAGCAGCCCTTTGGGGGGTCGGGGGAGTGGGAAGAACCACAATGAGCAGTTCTTC. Translated: CASSPLGGRGSGKNHNEQFF.